Below, 18 T cell receptor beta chains from the same sample are listed, as sequenced in a study of cytotoxic CD8 clonotypes in ibrutinib-treated CLL. Some clones are missing from TCRdb's copy, which holds only in-frame ones; the method was immunoSEQ multiplex PCR. The sample gives about 5,100 clones, around two thirds of which show up once; roughly 40% is in the top ten. The source was PBMCs, collected before ibrutinib treatment. The source is a human donor with chronic lymphocytic leukemia.

CDR3 loop: CASSARTAAEAFF. The CDR3 DNA reads as TGTGCCAGCAGCGCTAGGACGGCCGCGGAAGCTTTCTTT. The chain carries TRBV7-9 and TRBJ1-1, with D unresolved. The CDR3 runs to 13 residues. V was trimmed by 5 bases and J by 8 bases, leaving 15 bases between them. Looked up from germline, CDR1 is SEHNR and CDR2 is FQNEAQ (reference sequence).

The V gene is TRBV5-4, the J gene TRBJ1-4; tentative D call: TRBD1 (5 bases). The CDR3 sequence is 14 residues long. The ends were cut back, 1 base at V and 6 bases at J, with 10 bases in the middle. Germline values: CDR1 SGHNT, CDR2 YYREEE (reference sequence). CDR3 in amino acids: CASSLPGGYEKLFF. The CDR3 DNA sequence: TGTGCCAGCAGCTTGCCGGGGGGTTATGAAAAACTGTTTTTT.

The CDR3 nucleotides are TGTGCCAGCAGCGACGGGACTAGCGGTACAGATACGCAGTATTTT. It encodes CASSDGTSGTDTQYF. The rearrangement uses TRBV27 and TRBJ2-3; 11 nucleotides line up with TRBD2. The CDR3 is 15 amino acids. CDR1 and CDR2 from the germline V gene are MNHEY and SMNVEV (reference sequence). The V segment lost 6 bases and the J segment 3 bases; nucleotides outside the gene matches: 5.

This chain links TRBV4-3 with TRBJ2-7; 7 positions agree with TRBD1. The CDR3 consists of 15 residues. J gave up 2 bases and V 0 bases, and 4 bases lay outside the gene matches. Germline lookup yields CDR1 LGHNA and CDR2 YSLEER. In nucleotides, the CDR3 is TGCGCCAGCAGCCAAGAAGGGACAGTGGCCTACGAGCAGTACTTC. Its translation is CASSQEGTVAYEQYF.

This sequence joins TRBV5-1 and TRBJ1-2; a weak D match, TRBD1 (6 bases). Deletions cut 4 bases from V and 0 bases from J, with 10 bases between. Germline V gives CDR1 SGHRS, CDR2 YFSETQ. The CDR3 sequence is 14 residues long. The CDR3 loop reads CASSQGHPNYGYTF. CDR3 nucleotides: TGCGCCAGCAGCCAGGGACACCCTAACTATGGCTACACCTTC.

This sequence joins TRBV7-3 and TRBJ2-5; TRBD1 might be the D (6 bases). Per germline, CDR1 SGHTA and CDR2 FQGTGA. The CDR3 is 13 amino acids. With 3 bases removed from V and 3 bases from J, the gap between germline ends came to 8 bases. The CDR3 region is CASSFSGEETQYF. The CDR3 DNA is TGTGCCAGCAGCTTCTCAGGGGAAGAGACCCAGTACTTC.

In this sample, this clone turned up once. The chain recombines TRBV19 with TRBJ2-3; 11 nucleotides line up with TRBD2. The germline CDR1 and CDR2 sequences are LNHDA and SQIVND (reference sequence). The CDR3 has 18 amino acids. V was pared by 2 bases and J by 4 bases, with 11 bases of the junction left unmatched. CDR3 loop: CASSIFLLAGGRADTQYF. The CDR3 DNA sequence: TGTGCCAGTAGTATATTCCTCCTAGCGGGGGGTCGGGCAGATACGCAGTATTTT.

The rearrangement uses TRBV10-2 and TRBJ1-5, with D maybe TRBD1 (6 bases). Trimming removed 8 bases at V and 7 bases at J, with 15 bases between. This CDR3 is built from 13 residues. Germline CDR1 and CDR2: WSHSY and SAAADI. The CDR3 DNA reads as TGCGCCAGCCAGGGGCAGTATCTGCAGCCCCAGCATTTT. Its protein product is CASQGQYLQPQHF.

The J gene is TRBJ1-3, the V gene TRBV18; a possible D gene is TRBD1 (6 bases). V dropped 6 bases and J dropped 0 bases, with 15 bases sitting between them. There are 16 residues in the CDR3. Germline CDR1 and CDR2: KGHSH and LQKENI. The chain's CDR3 is CASSGTLTYSGNTIYF. The CDR3 DNA sequence: TGTGCCAGCTCGGGGACATTAACTTACTCTGGAAACACCATATATTTT.

The chain links TRBV4-1 to TRBJ1-1; perhaps TRBD1 as D (5 bases). The CDR3 totals 16 residues. In germline, CDR1 is MGHRA, CDR2 YSYEKL. The V end lost 5 bases, the J end lost 4 bases, and 20 bases lay between the germline ends. In DNA, the CDR3 is TGCGCCAGCAGCATTTCTGACAGACTCGAAGCCACTGAAGCTTTCTTT. Encoded protein: CASSISDRLEATEAFF.

V is TRBV7-6 and J is TRBJ1-3, with TRBD1 matching over 7 bases. CDR1 is SGHVS, CDR2 FNYEAQ, per germline. Trimming took 1 base from V and 0 from J; bases not matched to a gene: 9. The CDR3 is made up of 18 amino acids. CDR3 loop: CASSLVGPGQHSGNTIYF. DNA of the CDR3: TGTGCCAGCAGCTTAGTCGGCCCGGGACAGCACTCTGGAAACACCATATATTTT. Drawing the rest from reference TRBV7-6 and TRBJ1-3, the complete variable domain is GAGVSQSPRYKVTKRGQDVALRCDPISGHVSLYWYRQALGQGPEFLTYFNYEAQQDKSGLPNDRFSAERPEGSISTLTIQRTEQRDSAMYRCASSLVGPGQHSGNTIYFGEGSWLTVV.

The rearrangement joins TRBV27 to TRBJ2-7, with TRBD1 matching over 7 bases. The CDR3 totals 14 residues. Trimming cost V 4 bases and J 4 bases; bases outside gene matches: 7. From germline, CDR1 is MNHEY and CDR2 SMNVEV (reference sequence). The CDR3 nucleotides are TGTGCCAGCAGTTGGACCGGGACAGCATACGAGCAGTACTTC. Translating gives CASSWTGTAYEQYF.

The chain carries TRBV13 and TRBJ1-1, with D unresolved. Trimming took 2 bases from V and 0 from J, leaving 4 bases between them. The CDR3 extends over 13 amino acids. In germline, CDR1 is PRHDT, CDR2 FYEKMQ (reference sequence). The CDR3 DNA reads as TGTGCCAGCAGCTTAAGTTTGAACACTGAAGCTTTCTTT. This encodes CASSLSLNTEAFF.

V is TRBV6-6 and J is TRBJ1-1, with D perhaps TRBD1 (6 bases). V lost 7 bases and J lost 5, with 20 bases in between. The CDR3 runs 15 residues. CDR1 MNHNY and CDR2 SVGAGI come from the germline V gene (reference sequence). CDR3 sequence reads: CASTHFGGAKTEAFF. In nucleotides, the CDR3 is TGTGCCAGCACCCATTTTGGGGGGGCGAAGACTGAAGCTTTCTTT.

In DNA form, the CDR3 reads TGTGCCAGCAGCTTATCAGATACGCAGTATTTT. It yields the protein CASSLSDTQYF. The chain combines TRBV7-9 with TRBJ2-3; D gene uncertain. Per the germline V gene, CDR1 is SEHNR and CDR2 is FQNEAQ (reference sequence). V gave up 2 bases and J gave up 4 bases, with 1 base separating them. The CDR3 has 11 residues. Based on the CDR3 plus reference TRBV7-9 and TRBJ2-3, the full variable domain is DTGVSQNPRHKITKRGQNVTFRCDPISEHNRLYWYRQTLGQGPEFLTYFQNEAQLEKSRLLSDRFSAERPKGSFSTLEIQRTEQGDSAMYLCASSLSDTQYFGPGTRLTVL.

The chain links TRBV5-8 to TRBJ2-6; D not certain. The CDR3 is 16 residues long. Trimming removed 0 bases from V and 0 bases from J, with 7 bases in between. Germline CDR1 SGHTS, CDR2 YDEGEE. CDR3 amino acids: CASSLVLSSGANVLTF. The CDR3 region has the DNA TGTGCCAGCAGCTTGGTTTTGAGCTCTGGGGCCAACGTCCTGACTTTC.

The rearrangement joins TRBV2 to TRBJ2-2; D perhaps matches TRBD1 (7 bases). The ends were cut back, 2 bases at V and 4 bases at J, with 11 bases in the middle. Germline lookup yields CDR1 SNHLY and CDR2 FYNNEI. The CDR3 is 15 residues long. CDR3 region: CASSEPRGVTGELFF. CDR3 DNA sequence: TGTGCCAGCAGTGAACCCAGGGGGGTCACCGGGGAGCTGTTTTTT. Looking up the rest from reference TRBV2 and TRBJ2-2 gives the full variable domain: EPEVTQTPSHQVTQMGQEVILRCVPISNHLYFYWYRQILGQKVEFLVSFYNNEISEKSEIFDDQFSVERPDGSNFTLKIRSTKLEDSAMYFCASSEPRGVTGELFFGEGSRLTVL.

The chain joins TRBV7-9 to TRBJ1-1; D is unresolved. CDR3 size: 12 residues. CDR1 is SEHNR, CDR2 FQNEAQ, per germline (reference sequence). The V and J ends lost 5 bases and 7 bases respectively, with 11 bases between them. As DNA, the CDR3 is TGTGCCAGCAGCGCCCGGACGGGTGAAGCTTTCTTT. This codes for CASSARTGEAFF.